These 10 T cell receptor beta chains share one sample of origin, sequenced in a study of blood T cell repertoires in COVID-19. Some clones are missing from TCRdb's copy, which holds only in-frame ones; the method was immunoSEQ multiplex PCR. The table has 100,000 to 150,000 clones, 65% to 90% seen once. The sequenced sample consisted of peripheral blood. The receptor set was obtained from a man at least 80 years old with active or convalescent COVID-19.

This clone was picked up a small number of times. CDR3 DNA: TGTGCCAGCAGCGTCACTATTAATGAGCAGTTCTTC. Protein: CASSVTINEQFF. The chain links TRBV7-9 to TRBJ2-1; D call uncertain. Trimming cost V 5 bases and J 7 bases, with 9 bases left between them. Germline V gene sequence: CDR1 SEHNR, CDR2 FQNEAQ (reference sequence). The CDR3 totals 12 residues.

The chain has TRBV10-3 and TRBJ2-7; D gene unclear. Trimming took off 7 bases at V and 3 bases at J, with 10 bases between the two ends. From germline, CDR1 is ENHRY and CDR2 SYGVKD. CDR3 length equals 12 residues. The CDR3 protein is CAIKQHDYEQYF. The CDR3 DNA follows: TGTGCCATCAAACAGCACGACTACGAGCAGTACTTC.

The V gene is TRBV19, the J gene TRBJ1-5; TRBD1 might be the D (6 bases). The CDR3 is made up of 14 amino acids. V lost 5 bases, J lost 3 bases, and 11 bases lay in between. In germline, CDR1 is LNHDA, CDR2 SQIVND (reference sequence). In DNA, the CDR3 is TGTGCCAGTAGTCCAAGGGACACCAATCAGCCCCAGCATTTT. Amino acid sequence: CASSPRDTNQPQHF.

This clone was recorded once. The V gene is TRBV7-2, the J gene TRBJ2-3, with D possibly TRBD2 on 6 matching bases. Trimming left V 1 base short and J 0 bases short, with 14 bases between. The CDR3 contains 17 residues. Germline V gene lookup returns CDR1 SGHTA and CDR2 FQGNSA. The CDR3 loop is CASSLVYGGVSTDTQYF. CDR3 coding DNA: TGTGCCAGCAGCTTAGTGTATGGCGGGGTTAGCACAGATACGCAGTATTTT.

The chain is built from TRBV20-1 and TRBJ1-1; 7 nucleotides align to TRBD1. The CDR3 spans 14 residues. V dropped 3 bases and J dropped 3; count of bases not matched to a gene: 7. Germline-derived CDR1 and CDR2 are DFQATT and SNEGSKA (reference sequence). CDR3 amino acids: CSASRGRQDTEAFF. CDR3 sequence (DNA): TGCAGTGCTAGTAGGGGGCGCCAGGACACTGAAGCTTTCTTT.

In DNA, the CDR3 is TGTGCCAGCAGTCCTTCGGGACAGAACTATGGCTACACCTTC. Translating it yields CASSPSGQNYGYTF. The chain links TRBV6-5 to TRBJ1-2; 7 positions match TRBD1. Germline trimming cut 5 bases from V and 2 bases from J; bases unmatched to any gene: 5. The CDR3 loop spans 14 amino acids. Germline CDR1 is MNHEY and CDR2 is SVGAGI.

CDR3 DNA: TGTGCCAGCAGCTTGGCTAGGCGGGTAGCCAAAAACATTCAGTACTTC. Amino acid sequence: CASSLARRVAKNIQYF. V is TRBV5-8 and J is TRBJ2-4, with D possibly being TRBD2 (5 bases). V lost 0 bases, J lost 0 bases, and 10 bases lay in between. This CDR3 contains 16 residues. Germline V CDR1 and CDR2: SGHTS, YDEGEE.

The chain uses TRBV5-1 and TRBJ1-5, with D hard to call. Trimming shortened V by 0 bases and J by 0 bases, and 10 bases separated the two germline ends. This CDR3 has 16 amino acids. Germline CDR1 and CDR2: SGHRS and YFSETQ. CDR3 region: CASSLEERYSNQPQHF. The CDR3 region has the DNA TGCGCCAGCAGCTTGGAAGAGAGGTATAGCAATCAGCCCCAGCATTTT. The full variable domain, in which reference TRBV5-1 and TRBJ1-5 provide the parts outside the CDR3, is KAGVTQTPRYLIKTRGQQVTLSCSPISGHRSVSWYQQTPGQGLQFLFEYFSETQRNKGNFPGRFSGRQFSNSRSEMNVSTLELGDSALYLCASSLEERYSNQPQHFGDGTRLSIL.

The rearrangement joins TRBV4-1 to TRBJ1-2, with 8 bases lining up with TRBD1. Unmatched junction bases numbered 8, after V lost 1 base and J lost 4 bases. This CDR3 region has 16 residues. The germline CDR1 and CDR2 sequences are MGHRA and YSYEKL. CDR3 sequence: CASSQATGGPFYGYTF. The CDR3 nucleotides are TGCGCCAGCAGCCAAGCCACAGGGGGGCCGTTCTATGGCTACACCTTC.

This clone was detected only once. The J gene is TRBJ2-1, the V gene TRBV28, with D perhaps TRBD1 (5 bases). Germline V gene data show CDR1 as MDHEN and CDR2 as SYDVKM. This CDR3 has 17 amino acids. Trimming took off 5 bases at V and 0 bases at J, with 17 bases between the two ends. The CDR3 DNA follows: TGTGCCAGCAGTGTCGACAGAATTTGGAGCTCCTACAATGAGCAGTTCTTC. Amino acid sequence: CASSVDRIWSSYNEQFF.